These T cell receptor beta chains were read from a single sample in a study of T-cell memory formation after mild COVID-19. TCRdb reprocessed the 5' RACE reads with MiXCR, giving one entry per CDR3 protein. The repertoire includes around 130,000 distinct CDR3 sequences, around 15% of them detected once, and 25% to 30% sits in the top ten. The sequenced sample consisted of PBMCs or a T cell subset sorted from them (not recorded which). The receptor set was obtained from an adult woman who had mild COVID-19 (a few samples of this study predate the infection). Cell type and time point are not known. Both conserved end residues are part of each CDR3.

>TRBV27|TRBJ2-1
CASTWGTSGRNEQFF
>TRBV6-5|TRBJ1-2
CASSYRGRGFDYGYTF
>TRBV7-3|TRBJ1-3
CASSRTGAGNTIYF
>TRBV4-1|TRBJ2-1
CASSQAFSDEQFF
>TRBV12-3/TRBV12-4|TRBJ2-2
CASSSGQGAAGELFF
>TRBV10-3|TRBJ1-5
CAISESGTAPMKPQHF
>TRBV4-1|TRBJ1-6
CASSQVEGMGNSPLHF
>TRBV20-1|TRBJ2-7
CSAEGRDFWYEQYF
>TRBV19|TRBJ1-5
CASSSLWSRASLTSGGQPQHF
>TRBV27|TRBJ2-3
CASSYTRGGLEYF
>TRBV7-9|TRBJ2-7
CASSLITSGSDPYEQYF
>TRBV6-5|TRBJ1-1
CASSYQDATGVNTEAFF
>TRBV4-1|TRBJ2-1
CASSLQIGVTYNEQFF
>TRBV7-9|TRBJ2-1
CASNGGLPYYNEQFF
>TRBV6-5|TRBJ1-1
CATRQANTEAFF
>TRBV7-9|TRBJ2-7
CASSSSGAEQYF
>TRBV6-5|TRBJ1-1
CASSYGTGPNTEAFF
>TRBV4-2|TRBJ2-7
CASSQDWSSGGYEQYF
>TRBV7-2|TRBJ2-7
CASSLDFDEQYF
>TRBV7-9|TRBJ2-3
CASSGSGWREPTDTQYF
>TRBV12-3/TRBV12-4|TRBJ2-5
CASTGRGQETQYF
>TRBV9|TRBJ1-1
CASSKTGQGYDTEAFF
>TRBV12-3/TRBV12-4|TRBJ2-1
CASSFGASGQFF
>TRBV6-5|TRBJ2-7
CASSPQTVSPSYEQYF
>TRBV20-1|TRBJ2-3
CSARALAGGSDTQYF
>TRBV24-1|TRBJ2-1
CATSDLSGGAGNEQFF
>TRBV12-3/TRBV12-4|TRBJ2-5
CASSAAGGWETQYF
>TRBV2|TRBJ2-5
CASFPSGGAAETQYF
>TRBV7-9|TRBJ2-1
CASSPKSYNEQFF
>TRBV13|TRBJ1-4
CASSFRGPTNEKLFF
>TRBV21-1|TRBJ2-1
CASSKRGTKQPYNEQFF
>TRBV20-1|TRBJ1-2
CSAVKHDRGGFVYGYTF
>TRBV21-1|TRBJ1-3
CASSATVDSGNTIYF
>TRBV7-2|TRBJ1-5
CASSLELGGRGGWNQPQHF
>TRBV5-1|TRBJ2-1
CASSLAGGYMYEQFF
>TRBV11-3|TRBJ1-1
CASSPAGQMNTEAFF
>TRBV3-1|TRBJ2-5
CASSQDPGPRETQYF
>TRBV24-1|TRBJ1-1
CATSDSGQNEAFF
>TRBV7-6|TRBJ1-3
CASSLDKLRSISGNTIYF
>TRBV27|TRBJ2-5
CASSLATMFQETQYF
>TRBV12-3/TRBV12-4|TRBJ1-1
CAITGGRIKNTEAFF
>TRBV28|TRBJ1-2
CASSLESGQLYGYTF
>TRBV29-1|TRBJ2-1
CSVDRPVGNEQFF
>TRBV10-3|TRBJ1-1
CATCGGTVSNTEAFF
>TRBV6-5|TRBJ2-3
CASSYGGDTDTQYF
>TRBV27|TRBJ1-5
CASSDTGGSVYSNQPQHF
>TRBV5-1|TRBJ2-7
CASSPGQGNEQYF
>TRBV12-3/TRBV12-4|TRBJ1-1
CASSPRGDTEAFF
>TRBV12-3/TRBV12-4|TRBJ2-2
CASSLFFTNTGELFF
>TRBV4-3|TRBJ1-2
CASSHFKMTGNHGYTF
>TRBV7-9|TRBJ2-6
CASSFYFLPLNGANVLTF
>TRBV7-9|TRBJ2-7
CASSLPGVEQYF
>TRBV9|TRBJ2-3
CASSVEGRVTSGVSTDTQYF
>TRBV18|TRBJ2-5
CASSAPPSSETQYF
>TRBV24-1|TRBJ2-7
CATSDFMDGEQYF
>TRBV5-8|TRBJ1-1
CASGLTSIEAFF
>TRBV9|TRBJ2-7
CASSVVSGAYEQYF
>TRBV7-9|TRBJ2-7
CASRTGGGYEQYF
>TRBV19|TRBJ1-2
CASGTGLSYGYTF